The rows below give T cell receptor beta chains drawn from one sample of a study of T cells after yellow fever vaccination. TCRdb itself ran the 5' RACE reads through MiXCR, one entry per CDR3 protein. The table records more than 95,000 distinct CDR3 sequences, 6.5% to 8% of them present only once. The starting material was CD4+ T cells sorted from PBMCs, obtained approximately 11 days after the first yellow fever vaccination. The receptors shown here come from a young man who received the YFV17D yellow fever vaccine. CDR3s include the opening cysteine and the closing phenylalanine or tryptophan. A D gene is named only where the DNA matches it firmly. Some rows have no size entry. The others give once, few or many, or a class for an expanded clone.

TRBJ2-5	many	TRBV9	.	CASSVEVWGAQETQYF	TGTGCCAGCAGCGTAGAGGTCTGGGGGGCCCAAGAGACCCAGTACTTC
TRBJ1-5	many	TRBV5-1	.	CASSSDGSGPQHF	TGCGCCAGCAGCTCTGACGGTTCAGGGCCCCAGCATTTT
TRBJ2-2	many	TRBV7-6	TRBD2	CASSPVTSGGTGELFF	TGTGCCAGCAGCCCGGTGACTAGCGGGGGGACCGGGGAGCTGTTTTTT
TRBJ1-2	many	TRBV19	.	CASSSPGVANYGYTF	TGTGCCAGTAGTTCGCCAGGCGTAGCTAACTATGGCTACACCTTC
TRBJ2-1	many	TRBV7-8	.	CASSWTNYNEQFF	TGTGCCAGCAGCTGGACAAACTACAATGAGCAGTTCTTC
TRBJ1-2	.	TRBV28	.	CASGGNYGYTF	TGTGCCAGCGGGGGAAACTATGGCTACACCTTC
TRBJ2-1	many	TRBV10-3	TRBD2	CAISEPGTSGNEQFF	TGTGCCATCAGTGAACCCGGGACTAGCGGCAATGAGCAGTTCTTC
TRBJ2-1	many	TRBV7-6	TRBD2	CASSLGSSGTYNEQFF	TGTGCCAGCAGCTTGGGTTCTAGCGGAACCTACAATGAGCAGTTCTTC
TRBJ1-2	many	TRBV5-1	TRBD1	CASSLFDGTGHNYGYTF	TGCGCCAGCAGCTTGTTTGACGGGACAGGACACAACTATGGCTACACCTTC
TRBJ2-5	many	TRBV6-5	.	CASSYGGVQETQYF	TGTGCCAGCAGTTACGGAGGGGTCCAAGAGACCCAGTACTTC
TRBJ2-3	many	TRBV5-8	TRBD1	CASSLDRGRPDTQYF	TGTGCCAGCAGCCTGGACAGGGGGCGCCCAGATACGCAGTATTTT
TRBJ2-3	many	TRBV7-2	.	CASSLVGWSADTQYF	TGTGCCAGCAGCTTAGTAGGATGGTCCGCAGATACGCAGTATTTT
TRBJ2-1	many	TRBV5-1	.	CASSSTPSGDEQFF	TGCGCCAGCAGCTCTACCCCCTCGGGTGATGAGCAGTTCTTC
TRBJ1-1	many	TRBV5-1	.	CASSLAPRLEAFF	TGCGCCAGCAGCTTGGCTCCCCGGCTTGAAGCTTTCTTT
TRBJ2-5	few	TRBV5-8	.	CASSSGGASEETQYF	TGTGCCAGCAGCTCGGGGGGCGCATCTGAAGAGACCCAGTACTTC
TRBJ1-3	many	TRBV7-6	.	CASSQVGFDSGNTIYF	TGTGCCAGCAGCCAAGTGGGCTTCGACTCTGGAAACACCATATATTTT
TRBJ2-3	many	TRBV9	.	CASSSDPADTQYF	TGTGCCAGCAGCTCGGACCCGGCAGATACGCAGTATTTT
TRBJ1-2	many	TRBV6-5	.	CASSYVQALDGYTF	TGTGCCAGCAGTTACGTTCAGGCCCTAGATGGCTACACCTTC
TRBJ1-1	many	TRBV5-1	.	CASSGAPGNTEAFF	TGCGCCAGCAGCGGGGCCCCAGGGAACACTGAAGCTTTCTTT
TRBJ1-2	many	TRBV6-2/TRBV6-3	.	CASRDYDYGYTF	TGTGCCAGCCGGGACTACGATTATGGCTACACCTTC
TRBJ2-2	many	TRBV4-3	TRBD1	CASSLTGGYGGELFF	TGCGCCAGCAGCCTTACAGGGGGTTATGGCGGGGAGCTGTTTTTT
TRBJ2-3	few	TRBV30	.	CAWRAGDTQYF	TGTGCCTGGAGAGCGGGAGATACGCAGTATTTT
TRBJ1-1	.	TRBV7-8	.	CASSLRRTANTEAFF	TGTGCCAGCAGCTTAAGACGAACGGCGAACACTGAAGCTTTCTTT
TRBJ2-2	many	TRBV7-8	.	CASSSRGPNTGELFF	TGTGCCAGCAGCTCCAGGGGTCCGAACACCGGGGAGCTGTTTTTT
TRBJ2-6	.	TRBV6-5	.	CASSYLTTGANVLTF	TGTGCCAGCAGTTACCTCACCACTGGGGCCAACGTCCTGACTTTC
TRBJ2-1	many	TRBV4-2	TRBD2	CASSQVLAADNEQFF	TGTGCCAGCAGCCAAGTACTAGCGGCGGACAATGAGCAGTTCTTC
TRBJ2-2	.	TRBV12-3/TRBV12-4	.	CASVRGWPGELFF	TGTGCCAGCGTTCGGGGATGGCCCGGGGAGCTGTTTTTT
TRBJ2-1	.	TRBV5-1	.	CASSLIDGPANEQFF	TGCGCCAGCAGCCTGATAGACGGACCAGCCAATGAGCAGTTCTTC
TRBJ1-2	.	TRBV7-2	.	CASSFQATEYGYTF	TGTGCCAGCAGCTTTCAAGCGACAGAATATGGCTACACCTTC
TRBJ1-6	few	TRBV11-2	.	CASSLVSARPYNSPLHF	TGTGCCAGCAGCTTAGTATCGGCTCGGCCCTATAATTCACCCCTCCACTTT
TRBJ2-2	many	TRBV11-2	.	CASRTLNTGELFF	TGTGCCAGCCGGACGTTGAACACCGGGGAGCTGTTTTTT
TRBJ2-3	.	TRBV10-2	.	CASSEMIRSTQYF	TGCGCCAGCAGTGAAATGATACGGAGTACGCAGTATTTT
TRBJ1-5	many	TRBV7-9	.	CASSLGVNQPQHF	TGTGCCAGCAGCTTAGGAGTAAATCAGCCCCAGCATTTT
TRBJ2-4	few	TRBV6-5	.	CASSYSGRWNKNIQYF	TGTGCCAGCAGTTACTCCGGACGGTGGAATAAAAACATTCAGTACTTC
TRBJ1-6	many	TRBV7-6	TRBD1	CASSKGQVQSPLHF	TGTGCCAGCAGCAAAGGACAGGTCCAATCACCCCTCCACTTT
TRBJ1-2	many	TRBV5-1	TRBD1	CASRPGQNNYGYTF	TGCGCCAGCAGACCGGGACAGAATAACTATGGCTACACCTTC
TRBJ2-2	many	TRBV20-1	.	CSARAPTFSGELFF	TGCAGTGCTAGAGCCCCGACATTTTCCGGGGAGCTGTTTTTT
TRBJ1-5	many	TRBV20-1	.	CSARDPGSSETQHF	TGCAGTGCTAGAGACCCAGGGTCTTCGGAGACCCAGCATTTT
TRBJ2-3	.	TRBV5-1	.	CASRFGVTTDTQYF	TGCGCCAGCAGATTCGGCGTCACCACAGATACGCAGTATTTT
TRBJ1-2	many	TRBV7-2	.	CASSLGVLGNYGYTF	TGTGCCAGCAGCTTAGGGGTATTAGGGAACTATGGCTACACCTTC
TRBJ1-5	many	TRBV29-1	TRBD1	CSVGPGGNQPQHF	TGCAGCGTTGGTCCAGGGGGGAATCAGCCCCAGCATTTT
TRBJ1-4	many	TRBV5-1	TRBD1	CASSLEGAREKLFF	TGCGCCAGCAGCTTGGAGGGGGCGCGGGAAAAACTGTTTTTT
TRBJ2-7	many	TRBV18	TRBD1	CASSPQGDEQYF	TGTGCCAGCTCACCCCAGGGGGACGAGCAGTACTTC
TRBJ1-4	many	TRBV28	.	CASLENWGQGGGNEKLFF	TGTGCCAGCCTCGAAAACTGGGGCCAGGGCGGGGGAAATGAAAAACTGTTTTTT
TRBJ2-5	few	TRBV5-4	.	CASSWGVEPETQYF	TGTGCCAGCAGCTGGGGCGTCGAACCCGAGACCCAGTACTTC
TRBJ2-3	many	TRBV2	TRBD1	CASSLEGARAGDTQYF	TGTGCCAGCAGCCTCGAGGGGGCCAGGGCCGGCGATACGCAGTATTTT
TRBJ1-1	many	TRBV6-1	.	CASSKGTANTEAFF	TGTGCCAGCAGCAAGGGGACGGCTAACACTGAAGCTTTCTTT
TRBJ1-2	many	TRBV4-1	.	CASSQDIRVLRDGYGYTF	TGCGCCAGCAGCCAAGATATTAGAGTTTTACGGGACGGCTATGGCTACACCTTC
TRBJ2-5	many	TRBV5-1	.	CASSLVVGETQYF	TGCGCCAGCAGCTTGGTGGTGGGGGAGACCCAGTACTTC
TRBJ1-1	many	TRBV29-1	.	CSPLRVNTEAFF	TGCAGCCCCCTCCGGGTGAACACTGAAGCTTTCTTT
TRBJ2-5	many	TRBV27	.	CASSPIGGSETQYF	TGTGCCAGCAGTCCAATAGGGGGATCAGAGACCCAGTACTTC
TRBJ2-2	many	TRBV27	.	CASSLSVEPGELFF	TGTGCCAGCAGTTTGTCGGTGGAACCCGGGGAGCTGTTTTTT
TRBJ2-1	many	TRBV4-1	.	CASSRMGTGEDEQFF	TGCGCCAGCAGCAGGATGGGGACGGGGGAAGATGAGCAGTTCTTC
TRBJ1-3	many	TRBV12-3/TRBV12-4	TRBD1	CASRSQQGAYTIYF	TGTGCCAGCAGATCACAACAGGGGGCATACACCATATATTTT
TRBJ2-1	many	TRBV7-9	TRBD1	CASSLLTGFFNEQFF	TGTGCCAGCAGCTTATTGACAGGGTTTTTCAATGAGCAGTTCTTC
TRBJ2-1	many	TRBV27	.	CASSLLAAAYNEQFF	TGTGCCAGCAGTTTATTAGCGGCAGCCTACAATGAGCAGTTCTTC
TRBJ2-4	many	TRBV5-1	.	CASSQEALAGRRGGIQYF	TGCGCCAGCAGCCAAGAGGCCTTGGCGGGCCGGAGGGGGGGCATTCAGTACTTC
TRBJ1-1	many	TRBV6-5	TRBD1	CASSSNRGPTEAFF	TGTGCCAGCAGTTCAAACAGGGGGCCCACTGAAGCTTTCTTT
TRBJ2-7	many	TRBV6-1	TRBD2	CASSELQWEGRAWEQYF	TGTGCCAGCAGTGAACTTCAATGGGAGGGGAGGGCCTGGGAGCAGTACTTC